The rows below give T cell receptor beta chains drawn from one sample of a study of CD8 T cells in ankylosing spondylitis. One entry per CDR3 protein results from TCRdb running MiXCR on the 5' RACE reads. The data show hundreds of thousands of distinct CDR3 sequences, with approximately 22% seen just once and 13% held by the top ten. The sequenced material came from blood, either unsorted or a sorted T cell fraction (not recorded which). These receptor sequences come from a male donor with ankylosing spondylitis or in good health (not recorded which). Each CDR3 is given with its conserved first and last residue. A D gene is named only where the DNA matches it firmly.

j_call v_call d_call cdr3_aa
TRBJ2-3 TRBV29-1 NA CSVAQVARGASSTDTQYF
TRBJ2-1 TRBV9 NA CASSYLGLGNEQFF
TRBJ2-3 TRBV29-1 TRBD2 CSAIPPGGPDTQYF
TRBJ2-5 TRBV27 NA CASSLGGRQETQYF
TRBJ2-7 TRBV12-3/TRBV12-4 TRBD1 CASSSDDRVDEQYF
TRBJ2-1 TRBV11-2 TRBD2 CASSLGTSGLRRNNEQFF
TRBJ2-1 TRBV12-3/TRBV12-4 NA CASMEGGGLQEQFF
TRBJ2-5 TRBV20-1 TRBD2 CSARDQELAGGPWQETQYF
TRBJ1-5 TRBV11-2 NA CASSLSGLGQPQHF
TRBJ2-7 TRBV20-1 TRBD2 CSASGLDSGGVYEQYF
TRBJ2-1 TRBV5-6 TRBD2 CAMGPGEGYEQFF
TRBJ2-7 TRBV29-1 TRBD1 CSTRTGSSYEQYF
TRBJ2-5 TRBV2 NA CASSHHREFLRETQYF
TRBJ1-1 TRBV5-1 NA CASSLKLNTEAFF
TRBJ2-7 TRBV20-1 TRBD1 CSARDPGQGVFRSDREQYF
TRBJ2-2 TRBV12-3/TRBV12-4 NA CASSFEWRELFF
TRBJ1-4 TRBV7-9 TRBD1 CASSTQTGAVEKLFF
TRBJ1-2 TRBV4-1 NA CASSQGPGESYGYTF
TRBJ2-1 TRBV28 NA CASSPREAGVNNEQFF
TRBJ2-1 TRBV7-9 TRBD2 CASSPEGTSEHNEQFF
TRBJ2-7 TRBV2 NA CDSSEPGTGEQYF
TRBJ2-7 TRBV29-1 NA CSVEGDNYEQYF
TRBJ2-1 TRBV10-3 TRBD2 CAIGAGLAIDEQFF
TRBJ2-7 TRBV28 TRBD1 CASGNTGVLSYEQYF
TRBJ1-5 TRBV10-3 NA CAIGQNSNQPQHF
TRBJ2-1 TRBV6-1 NA CASSDQGYEQFF
TRBJ2-1 TRBV6-1 NA CASSEAMGVPEQFF
TRBJ2-1 TRBV9 NA CASSGGLAALGEQFF
TRBJ2-2 TRBV20-1 NA CSARPKTGTHNTGELFF
TRBJ2-1 TRBV12-3/TRBV12-4 TRBD2 CASSLSSGGFVEQFF
TRBJ2-3 TRBV5-6 NA CASSPRVRPSTDTQYF